The clone carrying this TCR beta chain was picked up many times. Its antigen is unknown. This record belongs to a study of T cells in Graves' hyperthyroidism and ophthalmopathy. Patients aged 18 to 65 with hyperthyroidism were newly diagnosed, with duration under 2 months. For the diagnoses, clinical symptoms, serum thyroxine and TRAb, thyroid ultrasound and orbital computed tomography were used. General observations from the study: Using 13 V-J features, a model discriminated ophthalmopathy from stable hyperthyroidism. Researchers found most expanded thyroid clonotypes above 0.001 in blood as well.

TCR beta CDR3 sequences were amplified from RNA transcripts. The TCR CDR3 was amplified in a first-round RT-PCR using the HTBI primer set. MiXCR was run by TCRdb on the multiplex PCR reads, yielding one entry per CDR3 protein. The repertoire holds roughly 750,000 distinct CDR3 sequences, with over 15% as singletons. Deletions cut 6 bases from V and 7 bases from J, with 19 bases between. This CDR3 has 14 residues. Germline values: CDR1 KGHSH, CDR2 LQKENI. The origin of this receptor is a man aged 18-30 years with Graves' hyperthyroidism. The source material was blood. This chain uses TRBV18 with TRBJ2-7; D possibly corresponds to TRBD1 (6 bases). The CDR3 spells CASSRVQGGLEQYF. The CDR3 DNA sequence: TGTGCCAGCTCCCGTGTACAGGGTGGCCTTGAGCAGTACTTC.